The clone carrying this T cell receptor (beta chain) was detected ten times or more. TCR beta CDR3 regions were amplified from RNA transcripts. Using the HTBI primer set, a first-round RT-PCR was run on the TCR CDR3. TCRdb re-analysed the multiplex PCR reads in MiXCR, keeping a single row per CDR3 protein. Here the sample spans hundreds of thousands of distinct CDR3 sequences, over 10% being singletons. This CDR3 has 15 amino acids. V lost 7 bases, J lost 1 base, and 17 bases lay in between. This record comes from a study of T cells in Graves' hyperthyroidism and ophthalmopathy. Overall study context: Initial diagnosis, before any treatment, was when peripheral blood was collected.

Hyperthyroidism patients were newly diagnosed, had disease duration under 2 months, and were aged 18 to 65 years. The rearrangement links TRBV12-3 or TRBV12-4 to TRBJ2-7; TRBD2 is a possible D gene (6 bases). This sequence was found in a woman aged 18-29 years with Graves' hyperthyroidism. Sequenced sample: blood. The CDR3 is CASTLYRGGSYEQYF. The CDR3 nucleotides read TGTGCCAGCACTCTTTATAGGGGAGGTTCCTACGAGCAGTACTTC.